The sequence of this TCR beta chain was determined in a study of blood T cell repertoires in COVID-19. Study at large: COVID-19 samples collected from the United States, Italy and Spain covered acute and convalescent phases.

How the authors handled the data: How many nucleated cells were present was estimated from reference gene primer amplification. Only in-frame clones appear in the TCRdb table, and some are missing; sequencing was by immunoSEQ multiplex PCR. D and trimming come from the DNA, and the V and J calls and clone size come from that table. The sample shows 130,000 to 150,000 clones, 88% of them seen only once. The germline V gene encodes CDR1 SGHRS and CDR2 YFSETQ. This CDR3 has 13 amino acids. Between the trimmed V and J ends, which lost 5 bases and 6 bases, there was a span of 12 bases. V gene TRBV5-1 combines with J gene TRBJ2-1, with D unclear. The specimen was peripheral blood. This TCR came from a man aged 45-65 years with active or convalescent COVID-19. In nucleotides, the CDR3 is TGCGCCAGCAGGTCCAGCGAGGTCAATGAGCAGTTCTTC. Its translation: CASRSSEVNEQFF.